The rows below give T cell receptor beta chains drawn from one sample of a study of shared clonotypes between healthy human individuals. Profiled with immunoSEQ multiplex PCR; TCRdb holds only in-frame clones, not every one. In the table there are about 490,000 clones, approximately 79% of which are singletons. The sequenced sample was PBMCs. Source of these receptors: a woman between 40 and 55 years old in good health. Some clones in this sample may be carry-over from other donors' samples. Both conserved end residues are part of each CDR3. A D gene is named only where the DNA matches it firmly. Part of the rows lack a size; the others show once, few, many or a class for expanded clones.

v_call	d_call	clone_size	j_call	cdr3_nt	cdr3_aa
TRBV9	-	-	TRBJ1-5	TGTGCCAGCAGCGTAGACAGCTTTCAGCCCCAGCATTTT	CASSVDSFQPQHF
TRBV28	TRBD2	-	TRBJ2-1	TGTGCCAGCACCGTGGGGAGCGGGCTAGCGGTCTACAATGAGCAGTTCTTC	CASTVGSGLAVYNEQFF
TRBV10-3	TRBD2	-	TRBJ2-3	TGTGCCATCAGTGGGATTAGCGGGAGAAGTGGAGATACGCAGTATTTT	CAISGISGRSGDTQYF
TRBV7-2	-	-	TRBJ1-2	TGTGCCAGCAGCCAGGTGGCAGACTCCAACTATGGCTACACCTTC	CASSQVADSNYGYTF
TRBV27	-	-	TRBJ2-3	TGTGCCAGCAGTTTAATCCTCAGCACAGATACGCAGTATTTT	CASSLILSTDTQYF
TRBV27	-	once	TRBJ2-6	TGTGCCAGCAGTCCCTTAGTATATCTCGGGAGCTCTGGGGCCAACGTCCTGACTTTC	CASSPLVYLGSSGANVLTF
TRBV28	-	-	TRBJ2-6	TGTGCCAGCAGTTCAAGGATGGGGCCCTCTGGGGCCAACGTCCTGACTTTC	CASSSRMGPSGANVLTF
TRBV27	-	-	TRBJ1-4	TGTGCCAGCAGTTTATCCAGACTCAATGAAAAACTGTTTTTT	CASSLSRLNEKLFF
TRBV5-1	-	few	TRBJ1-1	TGCGCCAGCAGTTTTAACCTGAACACTGAAGCTTTCTTT	CASSFNLNTEAFF
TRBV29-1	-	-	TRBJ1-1	TGCAGCGTTGAGAACACTGAAGCTTTCTTT	CSVENTEAFF
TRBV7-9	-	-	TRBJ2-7	TGTGCCAGCAGCCATAGGACTGCGGGGCCCTACGAGCAGTACTTC	CASSHRTAGPYEQYF
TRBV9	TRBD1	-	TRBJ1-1	TGTGCCAGCAGCTACAGGGGTAATACTGAAGCTTTCTTT	CASSYRGNTEAFF
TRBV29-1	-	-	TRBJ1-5	TGCAGCGTTGGGTCCGGCAATCAGCCCCAGCATTTT	CSVGSGNQPQHF
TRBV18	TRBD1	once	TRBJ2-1	TGTGCCAGCTCACCCCCGGACAGGGGGCTCAAAAATGAGCAGTTCTTC	CASSPPDRGLKNEQFF
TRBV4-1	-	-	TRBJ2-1	TGCGCCAGCCGAAAAGGGGGATACAATGAGCAGTTCTTC	CASRKGGYNEQFF
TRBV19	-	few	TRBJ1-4	TGTGCCAGTAGTCCGGGATTTGAAAAACTGTTTTTT	CASSPGFEKLFF
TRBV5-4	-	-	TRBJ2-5	TGTGCCAGCAGCTCCCCAGGGTCGGGGGAGACCCAGTACTTC	CASSSPGSGETQYF
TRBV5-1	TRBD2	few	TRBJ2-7	TGCGCCAGCAGCTCCCGTCTAGCGGGATTAACCTACGAGCAGTACTTC	CASSSRLAGLTYEQYF
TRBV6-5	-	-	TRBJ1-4	TGTGCCAGCAGTAGGACAACTAATGAAAAACTGTTTTTT	CASSRTTNEKLFF
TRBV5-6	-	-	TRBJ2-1	TGTGCCAGCAGCTTTTGGGGGGTACGGGATGAGCAGTTCTTC	CASSFWGVRDEQFF
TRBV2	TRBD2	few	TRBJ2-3	TGTGCCAGCGGTGCAGGATTGGCGGGAGGGGATACGCAGTATTTT	CASGAGLAGGDTQYF
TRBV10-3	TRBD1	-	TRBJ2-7	TGTGCCATCAGTGAGTCGAGGGGACAGGGTATCTACGAGCAGTACTTC	CAISESRGQGIYEQYF
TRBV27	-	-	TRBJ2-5	TGTGCCAGCAGTTTATATTCGGGGGTAGAGACCCAGTACTTC	CASSLYSGVETQYF
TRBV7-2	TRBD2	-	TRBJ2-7	TGTGCCAGCAGCCCCCGGGTAGCGGGGACCTACGAGCAGTACTTC	CASSPRVAGTYEQYF
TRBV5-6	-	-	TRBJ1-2	TGTGCCAGCAGCTTGGTCCAGAATAACTATGGCTACACCTTC	CASSLVQNNYGYTF
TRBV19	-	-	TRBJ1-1	TGTGCCAGTAGTCTCCCAGGGGCTGACACTGAAGCTTTCTTT	CASSLPGADTEAFF
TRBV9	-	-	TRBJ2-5	TGTGCCAGCAGCGTAGAGCAGAAAGAGACCCAGTACTTC	CASSVEQKETQYF
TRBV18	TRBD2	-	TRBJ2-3	TGTGCCAGCTCACCACCGGGACTAGCAAGAGATACGCAGTATTTT	CASSPPGLARDTQYF